These T cell receptor beta chains were read from a single sample in a study of CD8+ T cells in alopecia areata. Libraries were prepared by immunoSEQ multiplex PCR; TCRdb keeps only in-frame clonotypes and omits some of them. The sample holds 50,000 to 70,000 clones; roughly 46% are singletons and the top ten take 51%. The sequenced material came from NKG2D-low CD8+ T cells sorted from blood. The receptors were gathered from a human donor with alopecia areata. The CDR3 runs from the conserved cysteine through the conserved F or W. The D gene is left open where the match is weak. Some rows have no size entry. The others give once, few or many, or a class for an expanded clone.

cdr3_length | d_call | j_call | clone_size | v_call | cdr3_aa | cdr3_nt
15 | . | TRBJ2-5 | . | TRBV9 | CASSVAGSGQETQYF | TGTGCCAGCAGCGTAGCAGGGAGCGGCCAAGAGACCCAGTACTTC
12 | . | TRBJ2-2 | . | TRBV2 | CASSQGPGELFF | TGTGCCAGCAGTCAGGGGCCCGGGGAGCTGTTTTTT
15 | . | TRBJ1-1 | . | TRBV7-6 | CASSPGGRWAGGAFF | TGTGCCAGCAGCCCGGGGGGCCGATGGGCCGGAGGAGCTTTCTTT
14 | . | TRBJ2-1 | few | TRBV6-6 | CASSPEGTYNEQFF | TGTGCCAGCAGTCCCGAGGGGACCTACAATGAGCAGTTCTTC
16 | TRBD2 | TRBJ2-7 | . | TRBV9 | CASSHSLSGSSYEQYF | TGTGCCAGCAGTCATTCCCTCAGCGGGAGCTCCTACGAGCAGTACTTC
17 | TRBD1 | TRBJ1-3 | few | TRBV23-1 | CASTPLGDRGVGSTIYF | TGCGCCAGCACTCCCTTGGGAGACAGGGGGGTTGGAAGCACCATATATTTT
17 | TRBD2 | TRBJ2-2 | . | TRBV4-3 | CASSQDWVAGAAGELFF | TGCGCCAGCAGCCAAGATTGGGTAGCGGGGGCCGCCGGGGAGCTGTTTTTT
14 | TRBD1 | TRBJ2-5 | few | TRBV18 | CASSPVDRVETQYF | TGTGCCAGCTCACCCGTGGACAGGGTAGAGACCCAGTACTTC
13 | . | TRBJ2-5 | . | TRBV5-6 | CASSFRVQETQYF | TGTGCCAGCAGCTTCAGGGTCCAAGAGACCCAGTACTTC
13 | TRBD2 | TRBJ2-3 | . | TRBV27 | CAVSAGGPNTQYF | TGTGCCGTTTCAGCGGGAGGGCCTAATACGCAGTATTTT
13 | . | TRBJ2-5 | few | TRBV29-1 | CSSRGREIKTQYF | TGCAGCTCCCGGGGGCGGGAGATTAAGACCCAGTACTTC
16 | . | TRBJ2-1 | once | TRBV13 | CASSFSGPSSYNEQFF | TGTGCCAGCAGCTTCAGCGGACCTAGCTCCTACAATGAGCAGTTCTTC
15 | . | TRBJ2-1 | once | TRBV9 | CASSVEDSSYNEQFF | TGTGCCAGCAGCGTCGAGGACAGCTCCTACAATGAGCAGTTCTTC
16 | TRBD1 | TRBJ2-5 | . | TRBV10-2 | CASSEPGTGLSGTQYF | TGCGCCAGCAGTGAGCCAGGGACAGGCCTATCCGGGACCCAGTACTTC
12 | . | TRBJ2-7 | few | TRBV7-9 | CASSSATDEQYF | TGTGCCAGCAGTTCAGCGACAGACGAGCAGTACTTC
14 | TRBD2 | TRBJ2-7 | . | TRBV4-1 | CASSTISAGDEQYF | TGCGCCAGCAGCACAATTTCAGCGGGAGACGAGCAGTACTTC
15 | TRBD1 | TRBJ2-7 | . | TRBV19 | CASSIITGAPNEQYF | TGTGCCAGTAGTATAATTACAGGGGCCCCCAACGAGCAGTACTTC
12 | . | TRBJ2-1 | few | TRBV27 | CASSLGGGERIF | TGTGCCAGCAGTTTAGGAGGCGGAGAGAGGATCTTC
16 | . | TRBJ1-1 | . | TRBV4-3 | CASSQAPGQGGTEAFF | TGCGCCAGCAGCCAGGCCCCGGGACAAGGAGGGACTGAAGCTTTCTTT
14 | TRBD1 | TRBJ2-7 | few | TRBV19 | CASSMGQGIYEQYF | TGTGCCAGTAGTATGGGACAGGGCATCTACGAGCAGTACTTC
16 | . | TRBJ2-1 | . | TRBV5-1 | CASSLWRDINMGEQFF | TGCGCCAGCAGCTTGTGGAGGGATATCAATATGGGTGAGCAGTTCTTC
15 | TRBD2 | TRBJ2-2 | few | TRBV29-1 | CSAGGTSGRSGELFF | TGCAGCGCCGGGGGGACTAGCGGGAGGTCCGGGGAGCTGTTTTTT
13 | TRBD1 | TRBJ1-1 | . | TRBV29-1 | CSVKTGGNTEAFF | TGCAGCGTCAAGACAGGGGGCAACACTGAAGCTTTCTTT
16 | . | TRBJ1-5 | . | TRBV4-1 | CASSQDVGQGNQPQHF | TGCGCCAGCAGCCAAGATGTGGGGCAGGGGAATCAGCCCCAGCATTTT
14 | . | TRBJ1-1 | few | TRBV29-1 | CSVGPGTLPLGAFF | TGCAGCGTCGGACCTGGGACGCTTCCCCTGGGGGCTTTCTTT
13 | TRBD2 | TRBJ2-7 | once | TRBV27 | CASSLTSAYEQYF | TGTGCCAGCAGTTTAACTAGCGCCTACGAGCAGTACTTC
14 | TRBD1 | TRBJ1-2 | few | TRBV28 | CASSLRTGPYGYTF | TGTGCCAGCAGTCTAAGGACAGGGCCCTATGGCTACACCTTC
14 | TRBD2 | TRBJ2-7 | . | TRBV4-3 | CASSQGLAGDEQYF | TGCGCCAGCAGCCAAGGCCTAGCGGGAGACGAGCAGTACTTC
12 | . | TRBJ2-7 | few | TRBV29-1 | CSVHLGTYEQYF | TGCAGCGTCCATCTTGGGACCTACGAGCAGTACTTC
13 | . | TRBJ2-5 | few | TRBV5-1 | CASMEEVRETQYF | TGCGCCAGCATGGAGGAGGTCCGAGAGACCCAGTACTTC
10 | . | TRBJ2-1 | few | TRBV20-1 | CSAWLHEQFF | TGCAGTGCTTGGCTTCATGAGCAGTTCTTC
11 | . | TRBJ2-1 | few | TRBV7-9 | CASSTMHEQFF | TGTGCCAGCAGCACTATGCATGAGCAGTTCTTC
13 | . | TRBJ1-1 | . | TRBV6-6 | CASSYSSNTEAFF | TGTGCCAGCAGTTACTCCAGTAACACTGAAGCTTTCTTT
15 | . | TRBJ2-5 | . | TRBV4-3 | CASSQDRGPRETQYF | TGCGCCAGCAGCCAAGATAGAGGCCCGCGGGAGACCCAGTACTTC
13 | . | TRBJ2-7 | . | TRBV10-3 | CAISERPAYEQYF | TGTGCCATCAGTGAGAGGCCTGCCTACGAGCAGTACTTC
11 | . | TRBJ2-6 | few | TRBV9 | CASGSANVLTF | TGTGCCAGCGGCAGCGCCAACGTCCTGACTTTC
13 | TRBD1 | TRBJ1-2 | few | TRBV29-1 | CSGGQGVDDGYTF | TGCAGCGGGGGACAGGGGGTTGACGATGGCTACACCTTC
15 | TRBD1 | TRBJ1-5 | . | TRBV2 | CASILQGSRNQPQHF | TGTGCCAGCATTCTACAGGGGTCTCGCAATCAGCCCCAGCATTTT
16 | . | TRBJ2-1 | few | TRBV14 | CASSQDSGVYYNEQFF | TGTGCCAGCAGCCAAGATAGCGGAGTTTACTACAATGAGCAGTTCTTC
12 | . | TRBJ2-5 | . | TRBV10-3 | CAISAGVETQYF | TGTGCCATCAGTGCCGGGGTAGAGACCCAGTACTTC
12 | . | TRBJ1-5 | few | TRBV10-3 | CAISGPHQPQHF | TGTGCCATCAGTGGACCGCATCAGCCCCAGCATTTT
11 | . | TRBJ1-1 | . | TRBV27 | CAIGVGTEAFF | TGTGCCATAGGGGTGGGCACTGAAGCTTTCTTT
13 | . | TRBJ2-7 | few | TRBV29-1 | CSGWSDQGYEQYF | TGCAGCGGCTGGTCCGATCAAGGCTACGAGCAGTACTTC
15 | TRBD1 | TRBJ1-2 | few | TRBV29-1 | CSVEGGTGPRYGYTF | TGCAGCGTTGAAGGTGGGACAGGTCCACGCTATGGCTACACCTTC
12 | . | TRBJ1-1 | . | TRBV29-1 | CSGHTINTEAFF | TGCAGCGGTCACACGATTAACACTGAAGCTTTCTTT
16 | TRBD2 | TRBJ2-2 | few | TRBV29-1 | CSVVGLAGTNTGELFF | TGCAGCGTTGTGGGACTAGCGGGGACTAACACCGGGGAGCTGTTTTTT
14 | TRBD2 | TRBJ2-5 | . | TRBV11-2 | CASSLVPGGETQYF | TGTGCCAGCAGCTTAGTTCCGGGAGGGGAGACCCAGTACTTC
19 | TRBD1 | TRBJ2-7 | . | TRBV7-8 | CASSLEMEGQGPISYEQYF | TGTGCCAGCAGCTTAGAGATGGAGGGACAGGGGCCTATATCCTACGAGCAGTACTTC
14 | . | TRBJ2-6 | few | TRBV6-4 | CASSDTSGANVLTF | TGTGCCAGCAGTGACACATCTGGGGCCAACGTCCTGACTTTC
13 | . | TRBJ2-1 | . | TRBV9 | CASSVERFHEQFF | TGTGCCAGCAGCGTAGAGAGATTCCATGAGCAGTTCTTC
14 | . | TRBJ2-1 | few | TRBV19 | CASSIGGTYNEQFF | TGTGCCAGTAGTATAGGAGGGACATACAATGAGCAGTTCTTC
15 | . | TRBJ1-2 | once | TRBV10-2 | CASSHRDLIFYGYTF | TGCGCCAGCAGCCACAGGGATCTGATCTTCTATGGCTACACCTTC
13 | . | TRBJ2-7 | few | TRBV7-9 | CASSLGLAYEQYF | TGTGCCAGCAGCTTAGGACTAGCCTACGAGCAGTACTTC
15 | . | TRBJ2-7 | . | TRBV14 | CASSQGFYPPYEQYF | TGTGCCAGCAGCCAAGGGTTCTACCCGCCCTACGAGCAGTACTTC
13 | TRBD2 | TRBJ2-3 | . | TRBV2 | CASSSGVADTQYF | TGTGCCAGCAGTAGCGGGGTGGCAGATACGCAGTATTTT